This TCR beta chain was profiled in a study of shared clonotypes between healthy human individuals. Study findings and constraints: It was the non-shared clonotypes that had lower generation probabilities than clonotypes shared by all four donors.

As concerns this clone: The antigen is undetermined.

The CDR3 contains 15 residues. V lost 7 bases to trimming and J lost 4 bases; unmatched junction nucleotides: 9. The germline CDR1 and CDR2 sequences are MDHEN and SYDVKM. Naive CD8 isolation took CD45RO-negative cells positively selected for CCR7 and excluded terminally differentiated effector memory CD45RA+ cells. Only Caucasian adults living in Nashville, Tennessee made up the donor group. Genomic DNA of each subset was evenly split across several immunoSEQ plates. TCRdb's table, derived via immunoSEQ multiplex PCR, lists solely in-frame clones and lacks some. The sample shows roughly 550,000 clones, less than 97% of them seen only once.

Sequencing was done on a sample of naive CD8+ T cells sorted from blood. The V call is TRBV28, the J call TRBJ2-3; 9 positions agree with TRBD1. The receptor was derived from a woman in her thirties in good health. CDR3: CASTLWGQGPDTQYF. In DNA, the CDR3 is TGTGCCAGCACCCTTTGGGGACAGGGTCCAGATACGCAGTATTTT.